This T cell receptor (beta chain) was captured in a study of T cells in localized non-small cell lung cancer (dated by TCRdb to the early 2020s). Broadly, across the study: The study examined T cell repertoires in approximately 240 patients with early-stage NSCLC and compared tumors with uninvolved tumor-adjacent lungs. The cohort consisted of under 300 treatment-naive NSCLC patients whose localized lung tumors had been resected. A mean age of approximately 70 years was recorded for the NSCLC patients, of whom under 150 were male and more than 95 were female. What the study reported, not specific to this receptor: Longer overall survival was associated with higher T cell density in blood, whereas shorter survival was associated with higher clonality in adjacent lung. Because multi-region tumor sequencing was not done, intratumor heterogeneity could not be ruled out. Since the design was exploratory, TCR variables were selected using unadjusted p-values with no false-discovery rate correction. A median of roughly 58 of the top 100 tumor clones were detected in paired uninvolved adjacent lung, and some 29 of these tumor clones were also found among the top 100 clones of the paired uninvolved adjacent lung. Uninvolved tumor-adjacent lung showed the highest T cell clonality, higher than tumor, which suggests more focused antigenic responses in the uninvolved tumor-adjacent lung.

At diagnosis, tumor, uninvolved tumor-adjacent lung and peripheral blood were collected and then preserved as a mix of FFPE and fresh-frozen material. TCR beta CDR3 regions were sequenced from DNA using the immunoSEQ Assay. The study's own analysis went as follows. To compute T cell density, TCR beta template counts were normalized to usable DNA, which was estimated by amplifying housekeeping genes. Using the preseqR package, richness was estimated by extrapolating to 120,000 templates for tissue samples and 400,000 templates for PBMC samples. Clonality was calculated as one minus Pielou's evenness. Tissue-enriched TCRs were identified through differential abundance testing performed on productive amino-acid clonotypes, with a minimum total count of 5 and an alpha of 0.1. Repertoire overlap between compartments was quantified with the Jaccard Index and Morisita Overlap Index. GLIPH grouped TCR beta CDR3s together with public tetramer-defined viral CDR3s, and a viral motif had to include at least three viral sequences and show V-gene enrichment. TCRdb provides this immuneACCESS table in a form limited to in-frame rearrangements. Some clones are lacking; in checked studies, under half of them reflect an unresolved V gene, and why the rest are absent is not known. V and J calls and clone size are those listed in that table; D and trimming were worked out from the DNA. Counted in this sample were thousands of clones; roughly 24% of them appeared once. 17% of the sample comes from the top ten.

Notes on this clone: Its specific antigen is unknown. Within one base of it there is no much larger clone, and no base qualities were kept.

Inclusive of the bounding cysteine and phenylalanine, the CDR3 is 16 residues long. The entry retains the CDR3 DNA only, 48 bases that are in frame from base 1. V is cut by 3 bases and J by 7 bases, and the space between the germline ends is 16 bases. For CDR1 and CDR2, the germline V gene lists KGHSH and LQKENI. Source: lung tumor tissue, taken before any cancer treatment. This clonotype was obtained from a woman aged 40-69 years with stage II lung adenocarcinoma. Recombination joined TRBV18 with TRBJ1-6, with TRBD1 as a weak D call on 5 bases. The encoded CDR3 is CASSPDSGVLNSPLHF. The sequenced DNA: TGTGCCAGCTCACCCGACAGTGGGGTTTTGAATTCACCCCTCCACTTT.